The T cell receptor beta chain under discussion was sequenced for a study of blood T cell repertoires in COVID-19. Some clones are missing from TCRdb's copy, which holds only in-frame ones; the method was immunoSEQ multiplex PCR. The repertoire holds under 95,000 clones, more than 85% seen once, with 5.1% in the top ten. This CDR3 comprises 17 residues. CDR1 MNHEY and CDR2 SVGEGT come from the germline V gene. V was pared by 2 bases and J by 3 bases, with 8 bases of the junction left unmatched. The receptor was isolated from a man between 35 and 55 years old with acute or convalescent COVID-19. The sequenced sample was peripheral blood. The chain couples TRBV6-2 or TRBV6-3 to TRBJ1-2, with 11 bases matching TRBD1. CDR3 in amino acids: CASSYRTGGNFYYGYTF. The CDR3, as DNA: TGTGCCAGCAGTTACCGGACAGGGGGCAACTTCTACTATGGCTACACCTTC.